The 3 T cell receptor beta chains below were found in one sample sequenced in a study of OX40 agonist ivuxolimab in advanced cancers. Sequencing used immunoSEQ multiplex PCR; TCRdb keeps in-frame clones, though not all of them. Of 75,000 to 95,000 clones detected, about 87% appear once; the ten largest clones hold 6.5% to 8.5%. Sequencing was performed on CD4+ or CD8+ T cells sorted from blood, taken in a trial of the OX40 agonist ivuxolimab. The receptor set was obtained from an adult with an advanced solid tumor such as melanoma, head and neck, liver or kidney cancer.

The chain has TRBV4-1 and TRBJ2-3; D may be TRBD2 (5 bases). Trimming pared 0 bases from V and 2 bases from J, leaving 18 bases between. CDR1 is MGHRA, CDR2 YSYEKL, per germline. The CDR3 consists of 18 residues. CDR3 amino acids: CASSQETIADGITDTQYF. CDR3 coding DNA: TGCGCCAGCAGCCAAGAGACCATCGCTGACGGGATCACAGATACGCAGTATTTT.

V gene TRBV18 combines with J gene TRBJ2-3; 13 nucleotides agree with TRBD2. Germline CDR1 and CDR2: KGHSH and LQKENI. This CDR3 spans 17 amino acids. The junction had 12 bases not matched to a gene; V was cut back by 8 bases and J by 4 bases. As DNA, the CDR3 is TGTGCCAGCCGCGGACTAGCGGGAGATTCTAGGGCAGATACGCAGTATTTT. This translates into CASRGLAGDSRADTQYF. Filled out from reference TRBV18 and TRBJ2-3, the complete variable domain reads NAGVMQNPRHLVRRRGQEARLRCSPMKGHSHVYWYRQLPEEGLKFMVYLQKENIIDESGMPKERFSAEFPKEGPSILRIQQVVRGDSAAYFCASRGLAGDSRADTQYFGPGTRLTVL.

The chain has TRBV11-2 and TRBJ1-2, with 7 nucleotides matching TRBD1. Losses at the gene ends were 1 base for V and 4 bases for J; bases not matched to a gene: 3. The CDR3 runs 14 residues. Germline values: CDR1 SGHAT, CDR2 FQNNGV. This CDR3 reads CASSLGSGGYGYTF. Here the CDR3 DNA reads TGTGCCAGCAGCTTAGGGTCAGGGGGCTATGGCTACACCTTC. The entire variable domain, with the rest obtained from reference TRBV11-2 and TRBJ1-2, is as follows: EAGVAQSPRYKIIEKRQSVAFWCNPISGHATLYWYQQILGQGPKLLIQFQNNGVVDDSQLPKDRFSAERLKGVDSTLKIQPAKLEDSAVYLCASSLGSGGYGYTFGSGTRLTVV.